The clone carrying this T cell receptor (beta chain) was seen a few times. Its antigen is unidentified. The data derive from a study of shared clonotypes between healthy human individuals. The germline V gene encodes CDR1 GTSNPN and CDR2 SVGIG (reference sequence). V was pared by 5 bases and J by 4 bases, with 20 bases between. CDR3 length: 15 residues. Method: immunoSEQ multiplex PCR; TCRdb's copy keeps in-frame clones and lacks some. The top ten clones hold 0.3% to 0.4% of a sample with roughly 2,300,000 clones, 80% to 95% of them seen once. Study-level findings and limits: The genetic and exposure-history diversity represented was limited by few donors.

The gene calls are TRBV30 and TRBJ1-1, with no clear D. This clonotype was obtained from a young man in good health. Some clones in this sample may be carry-over from other donors' samples. The specimen sequenced was naive CD4+ T cells from PBMCs. Subset reported: CD45RA+ positively selected. The CDR3 DNA reads TGTGCCTGGGGTCCGGGCCGCCTTCGGAGCACTGAAGCTTTCTTT. Its translation is CAWGPGRLRSTEAFF. Complete variable domain (other parts from reference TRBV30 and TRBJ1-1): SQTIHQWPATLVQPVGSPLSLECTVEGTSNPNLYWYRQAAGRGLQLLFYSVGIGQISSEVPQNLSASRPQDRQFILSSKKLLLSDSGFYLCAWGPGRLRSTEAFFGQGTRLTVV.